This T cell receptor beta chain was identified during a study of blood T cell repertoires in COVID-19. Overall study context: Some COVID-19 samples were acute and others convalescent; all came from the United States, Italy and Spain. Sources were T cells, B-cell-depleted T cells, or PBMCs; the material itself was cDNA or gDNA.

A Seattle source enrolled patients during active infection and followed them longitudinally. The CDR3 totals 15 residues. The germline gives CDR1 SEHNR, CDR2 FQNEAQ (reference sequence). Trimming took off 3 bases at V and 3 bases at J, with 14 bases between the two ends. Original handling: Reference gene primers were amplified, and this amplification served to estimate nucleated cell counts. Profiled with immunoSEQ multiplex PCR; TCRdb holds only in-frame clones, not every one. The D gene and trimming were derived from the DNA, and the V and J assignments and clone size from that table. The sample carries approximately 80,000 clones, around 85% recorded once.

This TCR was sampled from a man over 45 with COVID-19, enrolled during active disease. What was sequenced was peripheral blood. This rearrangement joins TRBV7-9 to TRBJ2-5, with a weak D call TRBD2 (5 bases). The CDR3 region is CASSFRPGSEETQYF. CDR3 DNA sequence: TGTGCCAGCAGCTTTCGGCCGGGGTCGGAAGAGACCCAGTACTTC.